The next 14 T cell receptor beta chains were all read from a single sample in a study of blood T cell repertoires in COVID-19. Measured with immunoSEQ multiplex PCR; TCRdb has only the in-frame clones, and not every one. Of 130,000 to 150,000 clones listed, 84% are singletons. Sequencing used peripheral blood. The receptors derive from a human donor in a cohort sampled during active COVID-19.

CDR3 sequence: CASSLSNSGTGYSPLHF. CDR3 sequence (DNA): TGTGCCAGCAGTTTATCCAACTCCGGGACAGGGTATTCACCCCTCCACTTT. The rearrangement uses TRBV28 and TRBJ1-6, with 9 bases aligning to TRBD1. Germline V CDR1 and CDR2: MDHEN, SYDVKM. The CDR3 has 17 residues. Trimming took 1 base from V and 8 from J; bases not matched to a gene: 9.

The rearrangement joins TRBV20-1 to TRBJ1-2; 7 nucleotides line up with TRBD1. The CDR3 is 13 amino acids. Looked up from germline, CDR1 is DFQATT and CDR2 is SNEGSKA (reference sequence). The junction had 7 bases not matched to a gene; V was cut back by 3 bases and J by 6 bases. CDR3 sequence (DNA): TGCAGTGCTAGTGCTCCGGGACAGAATGGCTACACCTTC. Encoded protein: CSASAPGQNGYTF.

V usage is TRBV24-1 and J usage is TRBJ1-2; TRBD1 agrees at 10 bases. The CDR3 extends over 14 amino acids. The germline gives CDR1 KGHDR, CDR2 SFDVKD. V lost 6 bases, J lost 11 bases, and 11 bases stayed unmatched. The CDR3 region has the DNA TGTGCCACCAGTCTATCGGGGACAGGGGCCCCTTACACCTTC. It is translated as CATSLSGTGAPYTF.

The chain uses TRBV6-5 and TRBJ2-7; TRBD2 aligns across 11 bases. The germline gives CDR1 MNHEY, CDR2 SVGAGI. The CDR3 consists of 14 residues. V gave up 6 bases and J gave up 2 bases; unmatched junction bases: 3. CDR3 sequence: CASRGLADTYEQYV. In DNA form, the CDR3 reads TGTGCCAGCAGGGGACTAGCGGATACCTACGAGCAGTACGTC.

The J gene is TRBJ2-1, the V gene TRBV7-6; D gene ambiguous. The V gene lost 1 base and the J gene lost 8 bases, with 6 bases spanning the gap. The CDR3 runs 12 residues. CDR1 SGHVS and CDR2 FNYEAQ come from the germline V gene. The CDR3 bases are TGTGCCAGCAGCTTAGATGGAGATGAGCAGTTCTTC. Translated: CASSLDGDEQFF.

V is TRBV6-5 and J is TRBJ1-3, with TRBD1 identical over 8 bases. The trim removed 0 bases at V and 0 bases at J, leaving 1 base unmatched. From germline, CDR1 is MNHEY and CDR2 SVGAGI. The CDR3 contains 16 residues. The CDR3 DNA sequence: TGTGCCAGCAGTTACTCGACAGGGGCCTCTGGAAACACCATATATTTT. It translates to CASSYSTGASGNTIYF.

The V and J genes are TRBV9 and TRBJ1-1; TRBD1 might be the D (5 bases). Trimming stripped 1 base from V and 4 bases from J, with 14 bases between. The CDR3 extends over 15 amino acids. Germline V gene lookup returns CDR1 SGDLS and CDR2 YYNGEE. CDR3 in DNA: TGTGCCAGCAGCGTAAGGTCAGGGCTTGGCACTGAAGCTTTCTTT. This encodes CASSVRSGLGTEAFF. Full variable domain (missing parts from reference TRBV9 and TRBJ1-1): DSGVTQTPKHLITATGQRVTLRCSPRSGDLSVYWYQQSLDQGLQFLIQYYNGEERAKGNILERFSAQQFPDLHSELNLSSLELGDSALYFCASSVRSGLGTEAFFGQGTRLTVV.

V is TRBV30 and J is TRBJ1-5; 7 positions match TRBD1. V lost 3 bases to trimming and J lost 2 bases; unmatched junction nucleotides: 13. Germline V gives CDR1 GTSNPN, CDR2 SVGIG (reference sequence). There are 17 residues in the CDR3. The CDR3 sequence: CAWSPGTASRGNQPQHF. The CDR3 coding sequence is TGTGCCTGGAGCCCGGGGACAGCCTCAAGGGGCAATCAGCCCCAGCATTTT.

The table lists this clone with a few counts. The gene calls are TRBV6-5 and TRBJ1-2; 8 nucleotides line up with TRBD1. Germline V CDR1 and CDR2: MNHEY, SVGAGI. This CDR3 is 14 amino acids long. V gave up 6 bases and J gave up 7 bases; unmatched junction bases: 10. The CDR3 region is CASSRTTTGVGYTF. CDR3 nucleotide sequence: TGTGCCAGCAGCCGAACAACGACAGGGGTTGGCTACACCTTC.

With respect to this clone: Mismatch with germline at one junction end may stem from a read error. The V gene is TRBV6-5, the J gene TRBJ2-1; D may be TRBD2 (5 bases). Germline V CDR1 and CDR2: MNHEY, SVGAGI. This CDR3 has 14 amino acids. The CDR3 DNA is TGTGCCAGCAGTCCACTAGTCCTCTACGATGAGCAGTTCTTC. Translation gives CASSPLVLYDEQFF.

CDR3 amino acids: CASSPRRQGPSYNEQFF. The DNA for the CDR3 is TGCGCCAGCAGCCCCAGAAGACAGGGCCCCTCCTACAATGAGCAGTTCTTC. This chain links TRBV5-1 with TRBJ2-1; 7 bases are shared with TRBD1. Per germline, CDR1 SGHRS and CDR2 YFSETQ. V gave up 4 bases and J gave up 0 bases; unmatched junction bases: 10. There are 17 residues in the CDR3. Complete variable domain (other parts from reference TRBV5-1 and TRBJ2-1): KAGVTQTPRYLIKTRGQQVTLSCSPISGHRSVSWYQQTPGQGLQFLFEYFSETQRNKGNFPGRFSGRQFSNSRSEMNVSTLELGDSALYLCASSPRRQGPSYNEQFFGPGTRLTVL.

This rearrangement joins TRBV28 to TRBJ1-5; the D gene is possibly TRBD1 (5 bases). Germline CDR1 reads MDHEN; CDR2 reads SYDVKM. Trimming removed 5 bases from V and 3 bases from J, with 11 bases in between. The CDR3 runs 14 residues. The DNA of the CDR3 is TGTGCCAGCAGTCCCGACAGTGACAATCAGCCCCAGCATTTT. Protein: CASSPDSDNQPQHF.

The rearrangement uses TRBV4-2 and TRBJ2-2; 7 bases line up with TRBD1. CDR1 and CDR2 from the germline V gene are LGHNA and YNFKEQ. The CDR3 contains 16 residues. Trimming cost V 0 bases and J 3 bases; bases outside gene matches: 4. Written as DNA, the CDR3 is TGTGCCAGCAGCCAAGATGTCCAGGGGGACACCGGGGAGCTGTTTTTT. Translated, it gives CASSQDVQGDTGELFF.

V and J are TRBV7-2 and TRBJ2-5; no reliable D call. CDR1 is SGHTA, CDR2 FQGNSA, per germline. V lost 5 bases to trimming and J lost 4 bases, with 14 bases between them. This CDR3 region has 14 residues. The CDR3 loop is CASSLGSVGETQYF. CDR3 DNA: TGTGCCAGCAGCCTCGGGTCCGTAGGAGAGACCCAGTACTTC.